This T cell receptor beta chain stems from a study of OX40 agonist ivuxolimab in advanced cancers. Study-level background: Ivuxolimab, which targeted the costimulatory receptor OX40 (CD134), was an agonistic, fully human IgG2 monoclonal antibody. In the dose-escalation cohort, 82.7% of patients were male, and the mean age was 60 years with a range of roughly 23 to 79. Partial responses occurred in three dose-escalation patients: two with cutaneous melanoma and one with hepatocellular carcinoma. The paper covers the monotherapy dose-escalation part of the phase I ivuxolimab trial, which included N ≈ 54 patients. Prior anti-PD-1, anti-PD-L1 or anti-CTLA-4 therapy was permitted, and approximately 40% of dose-escalation patients had received checkpoint inhibitors. The purpose of peripheral TCRbeta sequencing was to test whether ivuxolimab changed TCR sequence diversity and led to clonal T-cell expansion. Intravenous ivuxolimab was administered to patients every 2 weeks at six dose levels: 0.01, 0.1, 0.3, 1.5, 3 and 10 mg/kg. Of the roughly 52 dose-escalation patients, hepatocellular carcinoma was present in about 20, melanoma in roughly 15, renal cell carcinoma in 9 and head and neck cancer in 9. Study-wide findings and limitations: In partial responders in the 0.1-3.0 mg/kg groups, normalized peripheral clonal expansion was found to be among the lowest, especially among CD8+ T cells. At doses of 0.1 to 3.0 mg/kg, clonal expansion of both CD4+ and CD8+ blood T cells was observed from baseline to week 6. After ivuxolimab, more expanded clones were found on average in CD8+ T cells than in CD4+ T cells. Antigen specificity was not determined for the clonally expanded peripheral T cells. Low levels of normalized T-cell clonal expansion were also seen in some nonresponding patients.

Comment on this clone: Its antigen remains unidentified. Base qualities are not provided; no much larger clone lies one nucleotide away.

The CDR3 goes from the cysteine to the phenylalanine over 16 residues. Of the read, only the CDR3 DNA is kept; its 48 bases are in frame from base 1. V and J are truncated by 1 base and 7 bases respectively, leaving an intervening sequence of 14 bases. Sequences PRHDT (CDR1) and FYEKMQ (CDR2) are obtained from the germline V gene (reference sequence). To sequence the TCRbeta CDR3 region, genomic DNA was isolated from the sorted cells. The immunoSEQ Assay was used for sequencing of TCRbeta CDR3 regions. TCRdb limited this immuneACCESS table to in-frame rearrangements with V and J called. A share of clones is missing; checked studies link under half to unresolved V genes, and the rest is unexplained. The table for this sample lists about 79,000 clones; roughly 80% of them were counted only once. Clones ranked in the top ten supply approximately 4.5% of the sample. The trial excluded patients who had a history of autoimmune disease or who were on systemic immunosuppression. In every dose cohort, peripheral blood was drawn for TCR sequencing at baseline, cycle 4 day 1, and cycle 7 day 1. The samples were taken from a phase I, first-in-human, multicenter, open-label dose-escalation trial of ivuxolimab. Adults with locally advanced or metastatic head and neck squamous cell, hepatocellular, melanoma or renal cell carcinoma were enrolled in the trial. Before TCR sequencing, CD4+ T cells and CD8+ T cells from peripheral blood were sorted into separate populations.

The sequences come from CD4+ or CD8+ T cells sorted from blood, collected in a trial of the OX40 agonist ivuxolimab. The chain is assembled from TRBV13 and TRBJ1-6; the D gene cannot be resolved reliably. The clonotype was recovered from an adult with an advanced solid tumor such as melanoma, head and neck, liver or kidney cancer. The nucleotide sequence reads TGTGCCAGCAGCTTAGAATCGGGGATAGACAATTCACCCCTCCACTTT. It translates as CASSLESGIDNSPLHF.